This TCR beta chain was profiled in a study of blood T cell repertoires in COVID-19. On the study more broadly: Sites across the United States, Italy and Spain contributed samples from acute and convalescent COVID-19. The analysed material was cDNA or gDNA that came from T cells, B-cell-depleted T cells, or PBMCs.

The CDR3 has 14 residues. Looked up from germline, CDR1 is KGHSH and CDR2 is LQKENI. V was shortened by 2 bases and J by 2 bases, with 6 bases between the two germline ends. Source study methods: Estimation of nucleated cell counts was performed using reference gene primer amplification. Data came from immunoSEQ multiplex PCR; TCRdb stores just in-frame clones and leaves some out. V, J and clone size are those of that table, while D and trimming were read from the DNA. The sample includes 15,000 or so clones, roughly 80% of them seen just once. V and J are TRBV18 and TRBJ2-2, with D unresolved. The sequence derives from a middle-aged man with active or convalescent COVID-19. Sequenced: peripheral blood. In nucleotides, the CDR3 is TGTGCCAGCTCACCATTAGTCAACACCGGGGAGCTGTTTTTT. Protein: CASSPLVNTGELFF.